The 17 T cell receptor beta chains reported below all come from one sample, sequenced in a study of vaccination and CD4 T cells after COVID-19. Antigen specificity for these receptors is unknown. Treatment meaning: roughly 10-day PBMC culture with coronavirus spike peptide pools or control peptides (ViraFEST assay). Gathering of the CD4+ T cells, from the unexposed donor, took place before the COVID-19 pandemic (2011-2018). An Oncomine TCR Beta short-read assay was used to sequence the DNA from cultured CD4+ T cells. TCRdb used MiXCR to reprocess the PCR reads, holding one entry per CDR3 protein. Found here are about 9,000 distinct CDR3 sequences, around 50% of them singletons; the top ten hold roughly 24%. The sample consisted of CD4+ T cells from blood, cultured in vitro. These TCRs come from a human donor in good health.

This chain links TRBV19 with TRBJ2-1; 9 bases agree with TRBD2. Germline V gene sequence: CDR1 LNHDA, CDR2 SQIVND (reference sequence). There are 18 residues in the CDR3. V was clipped by 4 bases and J by 5 bases; unmatched bases: 15. CDR3 protein: CASSTSLLAGRIDNEQFF. The CDR3 DNA follows: TGTGCCAGTAGTACGTCACTCCTAGCGGGGCGGATAGACAATGAGCAGTTCTTC.

The genes are TRBV6-2 or TRBV6-3 and TRBJ2-6; tentative D call: TRBD2 (5 bases). Trimming pared 3 bases from V and 4 bases from J, leaving 16 bases between. This CDR3 spans 17 amino acids. CDR1 is MNHEY and CDR2 is SVGEGT in the germline V gene. The CDR3 region has the DNA TGTGCCAGCAGTTATCGCGGGTTGGGCTCCGGGGCCAACGTCCTGACTTTC. It translates to CASSYRGLGSGANVLTF.

The chain uses TRBV15 and TRBJ2-2; D gene uncertain. Germline lookup yields CDR1 LNHNV and CDR2 YYDKDF (reference sequence). CDR3 length: 12 residues. V was clipped by 8 bases and J by 6 bases, with 10 bases between them. CDR3: CATGERPGELFF. The CDR3 DNA is TGTGCCACCGGAGAGAGACCCGGGGAGCTGTTTTTT.

There are a few counts of this clonotype. The chain has TRBV15 and TRBJ1-1; TRBD1 might be the D (6 bases). Deletions cut 0 bases from V and 1 base from J, with 12 bases between. Germline CDR1 LNHNV, CDR2 YYDKDF (reference sequence). The CDR3 loop spans 16 amino acids. CDR3 bases: TGTGCCACCAGCAGAGACCGACAGGCGGGGAACACTGAAGCTTTCTTT. It encodes CATSRDRQAGNTEAFF.

The chain recombines TRBV19 with TRBJ2-1; possibly TRBD1 for D (6 bases). CDR1 LNHDA and CDR2 SQIVND come from the germline V gene (reference sequence). V lost 5 bases, J lost 0 bases, and 14 bases lay in between. This CDR3 is 16 amino acids long. In nucleotides, the CDR3 is TGTGCCAGTAGTGACGAGGGGGTGGTCTCCTACAATGAGCAGTTCTTC. Translation gives CASSDEGVVSYNEQFF.

Only a few counts were recorded for this clonotype. The V and J genes are TRBV6-1 and TRBJ1-6; possible D gene TRBD1, 5 bases. V lost 9 bases, J lost 7 bases, and 13 bases lay in between. The germline gives CDR1 MNHNS, CDR2 SASEGT. The CDR3 has 13 amino acids. Here the CDR3 DNA reads TGTGCCAGTCGGGGGGGAAAGAATTCACCCCTCCACTTT. Protein product: CASRGGKNSPLHF.

The genes are TRBV19 and TRBJ2-4; 10 nucleotides match TRBD2. CDR1 LNHDA and CDR2 SQIVND come from the germline V gene (reference sequence). The CDR3 is made up of 16 amino acids. With 3 bases clipped from V and 5 bases from J, the junction kept 7 bases outside the gene matches. In DNA, the CDR3 is TGTGCCAGTAGTATGGTGGGAGCGGGAGGGCAAAACATTCAGTACTTC. It encodes CASSMVGAGGQNIQYF.

The CDR3 DNA sequence: TGCGCCAGCAGCAAAGCGGGGGCCACCTACAATGAGCAGTTCTTC. Its translation: CASSKAGATYNEQFF. This chain connects TRBV5-1 to TRBJ2-1; 8 bases are a match to TRBD2. The CDR3 spans 15 residues. Trimming took 4 bases from V and 2 from J; bases not matched to a gene: 5. Germline V gives CDR1 SGHRS, CDR2 YFSETQ.

The chain combines TRBV29-1 with TRBJ1-2, with 7 nucleotides matching TRBD1. The CDR3 is 13 amino acids. J gave up 4 bases and V 6 bases, and 8 bases lay outside the gene matches. The germline V gene has CDR1 SQVTM and CDR2 ANQGSEA. The CDR3 region has the DNA TGCAGCGTCGCACGGGACAGAACCTATGGCTACACCTTC. Translated: CSVARDRTYGYTF. The full variable domain, in which reference TRBV29-1 and TRBJ1-2 provide the parts outside the CDR3, is SAVISQKPSRDICQRGTSLTIQCQVDSQVTMMFWYRQQPGQSLTLIATANQGSEATYESGFVIDKFPISRPNLTFSTLTVSNMSPEDSSIYLCSVARDRTYGYTFGSGTRLTVV.

This clonotype was picked up one time. V and J are TRBV27 and TRBJ1-1; D is unclear. V lost 6 bases and J 2 bases, leaving 10 bases between the germline ends. Germline values: CDR1 MNHEY, CDR2 SMNVEV (reference sequence). The CDR3 runs to 13 residues. The CDR3 spells CASRNTENTEAFF. CDR3 sequence (DNA): TGTGCCAGCAGGAATACAGAAAACACTGAAGCTTTCTTT.

The V call is TRBV15, the J call TRBJ2-3, with 8 bases lining up with TRBD2. The CDR3 is 16 amino acids. Germline CDR1 is LNHNV and CDR2 is YYDKDF (reference sequence). V lost 0 bases, J lost 5 bases, and 7 bases stayed unmatched. The CDR3 reads CATSRDRAGVRDTQYF. The CDR3 nucleotides are TGTGCCACCAGCAGAGATAGAGCGGGAGTTAGAGATACGCAGTATTTT.

This clonotype was counted between two and nine times. The chain couples TRBV7-9 to TRBJ1-2; no clear D gene. Germline lookup yields CDR1 SEHNR and CDR2 FQNEAQ (reference sequence). The length of the CDR3 is 14 residues. Trimming took off 0 bases at V and 6 bases at J, with 11 bases between the two ends. The DNA of the CDR3 is TGTGCCAGCAGCTTAGCAGTAGTAACGAATGGCTACACCTTC. Residues: CASSLAVVTNGYTF.

Here the CDR3 reads CASSLDGREGQTEAFF. CDR3 DNA: TGTGCCAGCAGCTTAGATGGTCGGGAGGGACAAACTGAAGCTTTCTTT. The rearrangement links TRBV11-3 to TRBJ1-1, with D possibly TRBD1 on 6 matching bases. In germline, CDR1 is SGHNT, CDR2 YENEEA. This CDR3 region has 16 residues. V lost 0 bases and J lost 5, with 16 bases in between.

The chain has TRBV7-9 and TRBJ1-1, with D perhaps TRBD1 (5 bases). Germline CDR1 is SEHNR and CDR2 is FQNEAQ (reference sequence). V was trimmed by 2 bases and J by 7 bases, leaving 11 bases between them. There are 13 residues in the CDR3. The CDR3 region has the DNA TGTGCCAGCAGCTTACAGGCCCAGGGTGAAGCTTTCTTT. As protein: CASSLQAQGEAFF.

V gene TRBV19 combines with J gene TRBJ1-2; 8 positions match TRBD1. The V and J ends lost 5 bases and 4 bases, in that order; junction bases with no gene match: 3. Germline V gene lookup returns CDR1 LNHDA and CDR2 SQIVND (reference sequence). The CDR3 is 13 amino acids. The CDR3 spells CASSLQGVYGYTF. The CDR3 DNA reads as TGTGCCAGTAGTCTACAGGGGGTCTATGGCTACACCTTC.

This clonotype came up a few times. The chain has TRBV10-1 and TRBJ2-3; 13 nucleotides line up with TRBD2. Germline trimming cut 2 bases from V and 2 bases from J; bases unmatched to any gene: 4. The CDR3 runs to 17 residues. CDR1 is WNHNN, CDR2 SYGVQD, per germline (reference sequence). The CDR3 sequence: CASSEGGLAGSTDTQYF. CDR3 in DNA: TGCGCCAGCAGTGAGGGGGGACTAGCGGGGTCCACAGATACGCAGTATTTT.

This rearrangement joins TRBV11-2 to TRBJ2-5; perhaps D is TRBD1 or TRBD2 (5 bases each). Between the trimmed V and J ends, which lost 1 base and 2 bases, there was a span of 11 bases. CDR1 is SGHAT, CDR2 FQNNGV, per germline. There are 15 residues in the CDR3. The CDR3, as DNA: TGTGCCAGCAGCTTAGGAGGGGTTGGGCAAGAGACCCAGTACTTC. Protein: CASSLGGVGQETQYF.